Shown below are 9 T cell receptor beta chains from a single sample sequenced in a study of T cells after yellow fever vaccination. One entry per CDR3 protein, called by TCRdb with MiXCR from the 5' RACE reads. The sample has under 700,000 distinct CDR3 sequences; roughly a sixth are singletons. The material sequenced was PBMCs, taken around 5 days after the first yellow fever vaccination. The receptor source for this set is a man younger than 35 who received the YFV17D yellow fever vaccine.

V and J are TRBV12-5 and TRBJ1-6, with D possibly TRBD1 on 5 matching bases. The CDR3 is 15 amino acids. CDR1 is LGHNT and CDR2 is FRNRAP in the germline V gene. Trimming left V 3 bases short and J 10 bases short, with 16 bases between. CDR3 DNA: TGTGCTAGTGGTTTATGGGGGAACCCCAACTCACCCCTCCACTTT. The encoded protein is CASGLWGNPNSPLHF.

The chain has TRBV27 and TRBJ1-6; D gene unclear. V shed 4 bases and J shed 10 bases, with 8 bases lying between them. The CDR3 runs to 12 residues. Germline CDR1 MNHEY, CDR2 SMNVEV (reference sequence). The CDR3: CASSSPPSPLHF. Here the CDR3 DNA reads TGTGCCAGCAGTTCCCCTCCCTCACCCCTCCACTTT.

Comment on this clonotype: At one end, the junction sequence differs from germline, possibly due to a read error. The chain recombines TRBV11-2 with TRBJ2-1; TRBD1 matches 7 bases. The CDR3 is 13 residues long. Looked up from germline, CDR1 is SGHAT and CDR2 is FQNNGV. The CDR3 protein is CASSSPRTGKRLF. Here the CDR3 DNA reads TGTGCCAGCAGCTCTCCCCGGACAGGTAAACGGCTCTTC.

The CDR3 region has the DNA TGCAGCGGCCGTGGGGGCCGGGAGCAGTTCTTC. Its translation: CSGRGGREQFF. The genes are TRBV29-1 and TRBJ2-1, with a possible D match to TRBD1 (6 bases). This CDR3 is 11 amino acids long. Per germline, CDR1 SQVTM and CDR2 ANQGSEA. The germline V and J ends were trimmed by 7 bases and 10 bases, with 14 bases remaining between them.

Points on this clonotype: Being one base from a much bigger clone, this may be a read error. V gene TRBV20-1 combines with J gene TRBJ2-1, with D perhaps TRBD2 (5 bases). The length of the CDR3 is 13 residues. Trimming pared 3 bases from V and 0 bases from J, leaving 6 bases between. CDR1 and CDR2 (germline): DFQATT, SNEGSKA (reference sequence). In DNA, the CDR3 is TGCAGTGCTAGTACTAGCTCCTACAATGAGCAGTTCTTC. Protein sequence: CSASTSSYNEQFF.

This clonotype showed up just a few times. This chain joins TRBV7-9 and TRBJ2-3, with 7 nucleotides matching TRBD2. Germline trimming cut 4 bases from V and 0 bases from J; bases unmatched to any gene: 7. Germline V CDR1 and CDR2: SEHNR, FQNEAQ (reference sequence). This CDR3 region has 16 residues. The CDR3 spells CASSWQTGGSTDTQYF. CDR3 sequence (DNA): TGTGCCAGCAGCTGGCAAACGGGGGGAAGCACAGATACGCAGTATTTT.

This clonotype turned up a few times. In DNA, the CDR3 is TGCGCCAGCAGCTTTCGAAGGGAGAGAGAAAAACTGTTTTTT. Protein product: CASSFRREREKLFF. The J gene is TRBJ1-4, the V gene TRBV4-3; D is ambiguous. The CDR3 covers 14 residues. Germline lookup yields CDR1 LGHNA and CDR2 YSLEER. V was trimmed by 5 bases and J by 8 bases, leaving 15 bases between them.

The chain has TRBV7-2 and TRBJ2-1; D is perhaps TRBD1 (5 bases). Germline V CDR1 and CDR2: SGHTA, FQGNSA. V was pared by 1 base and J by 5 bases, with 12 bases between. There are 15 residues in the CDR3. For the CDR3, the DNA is TGTGCCAGCAGCTTAGGGCTGGGGCCGAACAATGAGCAGTTCTTC. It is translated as CASSLGLGPNNEQFF.

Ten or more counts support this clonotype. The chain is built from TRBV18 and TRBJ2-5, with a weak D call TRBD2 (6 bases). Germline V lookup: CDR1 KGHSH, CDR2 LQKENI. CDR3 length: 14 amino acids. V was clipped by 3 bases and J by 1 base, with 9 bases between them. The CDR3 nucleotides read TGTGCCAGCTCACCGGGCGGGGTCCAAGAGACCCAGTACTTC. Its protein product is CASSPGGVQETQYF.